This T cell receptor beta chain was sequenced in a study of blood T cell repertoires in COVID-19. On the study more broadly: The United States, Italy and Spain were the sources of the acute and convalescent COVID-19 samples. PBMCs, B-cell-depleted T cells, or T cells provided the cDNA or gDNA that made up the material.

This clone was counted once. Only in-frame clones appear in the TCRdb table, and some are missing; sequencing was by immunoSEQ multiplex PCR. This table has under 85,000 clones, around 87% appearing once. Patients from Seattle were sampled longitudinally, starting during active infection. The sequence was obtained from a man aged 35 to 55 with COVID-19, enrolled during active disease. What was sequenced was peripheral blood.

As DNA, the CDR3 is TGTGCCAGCAGTAGGGTAGCGGGGGGGCCGGGGAATGAGCAGTTCTTC. Encoded protein: CASSRVAGGPGNEQFF. The V call is TRBV2, the J call TRBJ2-1; 11 bases are a match to TRBD2. The germline V gene encodes CDR1 SNHLY and CDR2 FYNNEI. The CDR3 has 16 amino acids. V was clipped by 5 bases and J by 7 bases; unmatched bases: 10.